This entry describes one T cell receptor (beta chain). Its antigen is undetermined. Using immunoSEQ multiplex PCR, the repertoire was profiled, and TCRdb retains in-frame clones only, with some absent. This sample has approximately 66,000 clones, with approximately 90% found just once. The data were taken from a study of OX40 agonist ivuxolimab in advanced cancers. The V gene end was trimmed by 3 bases and the J gene end by 6 bases; junction bases not matched to a gene: 12. Germline V gene lookup returns CDR1 SGHVS and CDR2 FNYEAQ. CDR3 length equals 16 residues. Study results and limitations: At 0.1 to 3.0 mg/kg, CD4+ and CD8+ blood T cells expanded clonally by week 6. Expanded clones tended on average to be more numerous among CD8+ T cells than CD4+.

The origin of this receptor is an adult with an advanced solid tumor such as melanoma, head and neck, liver or kidney cancer. Sequencing was performed on CD4+ or CD8+ T cells sorted from blood, taken in a trial of the OX40 agonist ivuxolimab. This rearrangement joins TRBV7-6 to TRBJ2-3; 7 bases match TRBD2. CDR3 protein: CASSFGEGHPADTQYF. The CDR3 DNA reads TGTGCCAGCAGCTTTGGGGAGGGGCACCCAGCGGATACGCAGTATTTT.